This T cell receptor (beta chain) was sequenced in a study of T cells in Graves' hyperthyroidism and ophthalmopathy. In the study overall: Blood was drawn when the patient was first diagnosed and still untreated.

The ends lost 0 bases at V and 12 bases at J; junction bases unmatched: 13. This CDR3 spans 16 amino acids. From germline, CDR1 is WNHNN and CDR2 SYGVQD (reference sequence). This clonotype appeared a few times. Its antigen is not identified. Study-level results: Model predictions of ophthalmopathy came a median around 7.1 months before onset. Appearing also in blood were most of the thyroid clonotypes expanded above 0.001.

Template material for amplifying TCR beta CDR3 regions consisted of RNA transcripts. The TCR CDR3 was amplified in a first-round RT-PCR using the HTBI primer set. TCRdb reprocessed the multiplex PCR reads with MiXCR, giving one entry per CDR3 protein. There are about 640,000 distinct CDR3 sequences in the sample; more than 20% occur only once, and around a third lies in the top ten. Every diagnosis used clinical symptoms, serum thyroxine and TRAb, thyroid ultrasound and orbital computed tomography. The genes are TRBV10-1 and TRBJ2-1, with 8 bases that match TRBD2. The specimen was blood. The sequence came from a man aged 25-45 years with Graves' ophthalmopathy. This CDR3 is CASSESTAGGVDGQFF. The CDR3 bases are TGCGCCAGCAGTGAGTCGACGGCGGGAGGTGTGGATGGGCAGTTCTTC.